Here is one T cell receptor beta chain with its context. The sample belongs to a study of blood T cell repertoires in COVID-19. Across the study: Samples of COVID-19 (acute and convalescent) were obtained from the United States, Italy and Spain. PBMCs, B-cell-depleted T cells, or T cells were the source of the cDNA or gDNA that made up the material.

Germline values: CDR1 LGHDT, CDR2 YNNKEL (reference sequence). This CDR3 is built from 16 residues. V dropped 2 bases and J dropped 0; count of bases not matched to a gene: 1. Original analysis: Quantification of nucleated cells was approximated via reference gene primer amplification. Libraries were prepared by immunoSEQ multiplex PCR; TCRdb keeps only in-frame clonotypes and omits some of them. V and J calls and clone size follow that table, whereas D and trimming were derived from the DNA. The sample records about 74,000 clones, more than 75% being singletons. This sequence was found in a man between 45 and 60 years old with acute or convalescent COVID-19. Material for sequencing was peripheral blood. The chain combines TRBV3-1 (or the pseudogene TRBV3-2) with TRBJ2-4, with 10 nucleotides matching TRBD1. CDR3 nucleotides: TGTGCCAGCAGCCAAAGGACAGGGGGAGCCAAAAACATTCAGTACTTC. This sequence encodes CASSQRTGGAKNIQYF.